A single sample is the source of the 25 T cell receptor beta chains below, sequenced in a study of CD8 T cells in Susac syndrome. Random hexamers were used to reverse transcribe roughly 0.45 to 1 ug of RNA. TCRdb reprocessed the immunoSEQ multiplex PCR reads with MiXCR, giving one entry per CDR3 protein. The sample carries 200,000 to 250,000 distinct CDR3 sequences, 95% recorded once. Sequenced sample: CD4+ T cells from PBMCs. Receptors were obtained from a human donor with multiple sclerosis.

The CDR3 sequence: CSALTNRVDGNQPQHF. In nucleotides, the CDR3 is TGCAGTGCTCTAACAAACAGGGTGGACGGCAATCAGCCCCAGCATTTT. V and J are TRBV20-1 and TRBJ1-5, with D perhaps TRBD1 (6 bases). CDR1 DFQATT and CDR2 SNEGSKA come from the germline V gene (reference sequence). CDR3 length: 16 residues. V was shortened by 5 bases and J by 2 bases, with 19 bases between the two germline ends.

The chain uses TRBV2 and TRBJ2-1; D is unresolved. The CDR3 is made up of 11 amino acids. CDR1 and CDR2 (germline): SNHLY, FYNNEI. Trimming removed 3 bases at V and 7 bases at J, with 4 bases between. The DNA of the CDR3 is TGTGCCAGCAGTGACGAAAATGAGCAGTTCTTC. Amino acid sequence: CASSDENEQFF.

The chain couples TRBV15 to TRBJ1-1; D is uncertain. This CDR3 has 11 amino acids. Germline V gene data show CDR1 as LNHNV and CDR2 as YYDKDF (reference sequence). Trimming pared 4 bases from V and 3 bases from J, leaving 3 bases between. The CDR3 DNA reads TGTGCCACCAGCATGTACACTGAAGCTTTCTTT. It codes for CATSMYTEAFF.

This chain uses TRBV7-3 with TRBJ2-3; 8 bases line up with TRBD2. J gave up 1 base and V 1 base, and 1 base lay outside the gene matches. Germline CDR1 reads SGHTA; CDR2 reads FQGTGA. This CDR3 is 15 amino acids long. In DNA, the CDR3 is TGTGCCAGCAGCTTAAGGCGGGGGGGCACAGATACGCAGTATTTT. This gives the protein CASSLRRGGTDTQYF. Based on the CDR3 plus reference TRBV7-3 and TRBJ2-3, the full variable domain is GAGVSQTPSNKVTEKGKYVELRCDPISGHTALYWYRQSLGQGPEFLIYFQGTGAADDSGLPNDRFFAVRPEGSVSTLKIQRTERGDSAVYLCASSLRRGGTDTQYFGPGTRLTVL.

V usage is TRBV29-1 and J usage is TRBJ2-5; perhaps TRBD1 as D (5 bases). Trimming took 7 bases from V and 5 from J, leaving 11 bases between them. The CDR3 consists of 11 residues. CDR1 is SQVTM and CDR2 is ANQGSEA in the germline V gene. This CDR3 is CSGGLGETQYF. CDR3 bases: TGCAGCGGGGGCTTGGGGGAGACCCAGTACTTC.

This chain joins TRBV7-9 and TRBJ1-1; a weak D match, TRBD1 (5 bases). The CDR3 is made up of 12 amino acids. Trimming took off 4 bases at V and 5 bases at J, with 8 bases between the two ends. Per germline, CDR1 SEHNR and CDR2 FQNEAQ (reference sequence). The CDR3 loop reads CASSSKGTEAFF. CDR3 nucleotide sequence: TGTGCCAGCAGCTCGAAGGGGACTGAAGCTTTCTTT.

DNA of the CDR3: TGTGCCTGGAATTCGGGATTTGGCGGCTACACCTTC. It codes for CAWNSGFGGYTF. V usage is TRBV30 and J usage is TRBJ1-2, with D uncertain. The CDR3 extends over 12 amino acids. Trimming stripped 4 bases from V and 8 bases from J, with 14 bases between. Germline V gives CDR1 GTSNPN, CDR2 SVGIG (reference sequence).

The chain couples TRBV24-1 to TRBJ2-3; D might be TRBD1 (6 bases). V was shortened by 5 bases and J by 5 bases, with 19 bases between the two germline ends. Germline CDR1 is KGHDR and CDR2 is SFDVKD. CDR3 size: 16 residues. The CDR3 DNA sequence: TGTGCCACCAGTGGGGGAGCAGGGGCGGAGAGAGATACGCAGTATTTT. Translated, it gives CATSGGAGAERDTQYF.

The V gene is TRBV29-1, the J gene TRBJ1-1; maybe TRBD1 (5 bases). This CDR3 contains 13 residues. V gave up 1 base and J gave up 5 bases, with 11 bases separating them. The V gene's germline CDR1 is SQVTM and CDR2 ANQGSEA. As DNA, the CDR3 is TGCAGCGTTGAAGGGTTCAGGGAGACTGAAGCTTTCTTT. Translated, it gives CSVEGFRETEAFF.

The genes are TRBV29-1 and TRBJ1-1; possibly TRBD1 for D (6 bases). The CDR3 spans 11 residues. V was shortened by 6 bases and J by 6 bases, with 11 bases between the two germline ends. CDR1 and CDR2 (germline): SQVTM, ANQGSEA. This chain's CDR3 is CSVQGIAEAFF. The CDR3 nucleotides read TGCAGCGTGCAGGGGATCGCTGAAGCTTTCTTT.

The chain joins TRBV20-1 to TRBJ2-7; 8 nucleotides agree with TRBD1. CDR1 is DFQATT and CDR2 is SNEGSKA in the germline V gene (reference sequence). CDR3 length: 14 residues. V lost 6 bases, J lost 3 bases, and 10 bases stayed unmatched. DNA for the CDR3: TGCAGTGCCCTAACAGGGGGTACGAACTACGAGCAGTACTTC. This encodes CSALTGGTNYEQYF.

This chain's CDR3 is CASSLISPRAGGEGYTF. For the CDR3, the DNA is TGTGCCAGCAGTTTAATTTCTCCGCGAGCAGGGGGAGAAGGCTACACCTTC. This chain uses TRBV27 with TRBJ1-2; TRBD1 matches 7 bases. CDR1 and CDR2 from the germline V gene are MNHEY and SMNVEV (reference sequence). V trimming: 2 bases; J trimming: 8 bases; junction bases outside the gene matches: 17. This CDR3 is 17 amino acids long.

This chain connects TRBV4-1 to TRBJ2-1, with TRBD2 matching over 13 bases. The CDR3 totals 19 residues. CDR1 and CDR2 from the germline V gene are MGHRA and YSYEKL. V dropped 0 bases and J dropped 8; count of bases not matched to a gene: 13. The CDR3 loop reads CASSQDWPRTSGRGDEQFF. The CDR3 DNA follows: TGCGCCAGCAGCCAAGATTGGCCCCGGACTAGCGGGAGAGGGGATGAGCAGTTCTTC.

CDR3 region: CASSFTGGSEAFF. CDR3 sequence (DNA): TGTGCCAGCAGCTTTACGGGGGGCTCGGAAGCTTTCTTT. The V call is TRBV7-9, the J call TRBJ1-1; TRBD1 might be the D (6 bases). Germline CDR1 is SEHNR and CDR2 is FQNEAQ (reference sequence). This CDR3 region has 13 residues. The V end was cut by 3 bases, the J end by 8 bases, with 13 bases between. The full variable domain, with the rest looked up from reference TRBV7-9 and TRBJ1-1, is DTGVSQNPRHKITKRGQNVTFRCDPISEHNRLYWYRQTLGQGPEFLTYFQNEAQLEKSRLLSDRFSAERPKGSFSTLEIQRTEQGDSAMYLCASSFTGGSEAFFGQGTRLTVV.

This chain links TRBV2 with TRBJ2-4; no firm D call. The germline gives CDR1 SNHLY, CDR2 FYNNEI. This CDR3 is 14 amino acids long. The ends were cut back, 8 bases at V and 7 bases at J, with 18 bases in the middle. The CDR3: CASAPGRGFNIQYF. CDR3 sequence (DNA): TGTGCCAGCGCCCCCGGACGAGGCTTTAACATTCAGTACTTC.

The gene calls are TRBV2 and TRBJ2-1, with TRBD2 identical over 7 bases. Trimming removed 6 bases from V and 10 bases from J; junction bases left unmatched: 9. This CDR3 has 13 amino acids. Germline V gives CDR1 SNHLY, CDR2 FYNNEI. The CDR3 coding sequence is TGTGCCAGCAGAGGGACTAACCTCCGGGAGCAGTTCTTC. It codes for CASRGTNLREQFF.

The V gene is TRBV30, the J gene TRBJ2-7; 10 bases are shared with TRBD2. The CDR3 is made up of 20 amino acids. Germline CDR1 is GTSNPN and CDR2 is SVGIG (reference sequence). Trimming cost V 2 bases and J 1 base; bases outside gene matches: 20. The CDR3 sequence is CAWSPPTLAGVVPWSYEQYF. In nucleotides, the CDR3 is TGTGCCTGGAGTCCACCGACCCTAGCGGGAGTTGTGCCGTGGTCCTACGAGCAGTACTTC. The whole variable domain, filled in from reference TRBV30 and TRBJ2-7, reads SQTIHQWPATLVQPVGSPLSLECTVEGTSNPNLYWYRQAAGRGLQLLFYSVGIGQISSEVPQNLSASRPQDRQFILSSKKLLLSDSGFYLCAWSPPTLAGVVPWSYEQYFGPGTRLTVT.

The rearrangement joins TRBV9 to TRBJ2-1, with D unresolved. This CDR3 is 16 amino acids long. V lost 0 bases, J lost 8 bases, and 18 bases lay in between. CDR1 is SGDLS and CDR2 is YYNGEE in the germline V gene. The CDR3 region has the DNA TGTGCCAGCAGCGTAGCTGTCGGCGGTGCGTTGGATGAGCAGTTCTTC. Its protein is CASSVAVGGALDEQFF.

This clonotype occurred once. The DNA for the CDR3 is TGTGCCAGCAGTTTAATGACAGGGAAGTTCGCCGGGGAGCTGTTTTTT. The encoded protein is CASSLMTGKFAGELFF. The chain couples TRBV6-5 to TRBJ2-2, with 7 bases that match TRBD1. This CDR3 has 16 amino acids. Germline CDR1 is MNHEY and CDR2 is SVGAGI. The ends lost 4 bases at V and 6 bases at J; junction bases unmatched: 11.

The chain uses TRBV5-1 and TRBJ2-7; D is possibly TRBD1 (5 bases). CDR1 and CDR2 (germline): SGHRS, YFSETQ. This CDR3 region has 14 residues. Between the trimmed V and J ends, which lost 3 bases and 5 bases, there was a span of 15 bases. Here the CDR3 reads CASSSEPGRDEQYF. The CDR3 DNA is TGCGCCAGCAGCTCTGAACCAGGGCGCGACGAGCAGTACTTC.

This chain uses TRBV2 with TRBJ2-5, with 11 bases lining up with TRBD2. Per germline, CDR1 SNHLY and CDR2 FYNNEI. Trimming removed 6 bases from V and 5 bases from J; junction bases left unmatched: 20. The CDR3 contains 19 residues. The CDR3 sequence: CASSGFWLAGGVRFETQYF. In DNA form, the CDR3 reads TGTGCCAGCAGCGGTTTTTGGCTAGCGGGAGGTGTGCGCTTTGAGACCCAGTACTTC.

This sequence joins TRBV5-1 and TRBJ2-1; TRBD2 matches at 11 bases. This CDR3 contains 15 residues. Looked up from germline, CDR1 is SGHRS and CDR2 is YFSETQ. Germline trimming cut 5 bases from V and 4 bases from J; bases unmatched to any gene: 5. The CDR3 coding sequence is TGCGCCAGCAGGAACGGGACTAGCGGTTACAATGAGCAGTTCTTC. Protein sequence: CASRNGTSGYNEQFF.

The CDR3 reads CAWTLGGSGANVLTF. As DNA, the CDR3 is TGTGCCTGGACCCTAGGGGGATCTGGGGCCAACGTCCTGACTTTC. The chain uses TRBV30 and TRBJ2-6; maybe TRBD1 (6 bases). Trimming took 4 bases from V and 1 from J, leaving 11 bases between them. This CDR3 comprises 15 residues. CDR1 and CDR2 from the germline V gene are GTSNPN and SVGIG (reference sequence).

The rearrangement links TRBV12-3 or TRBV12-4 to TRBJ2-1; the D is unclear. V lost 7 bases to trimming and J lost 7 bases, with 8 bases between them. The CDR3 runs 11 residues. CDR3 in DNA: TGTGCCAGCACCAAGCAGAATGAGCAGTTCTTC. The encoded protein is CASTKQNEQFF.

V gene TRBV11-2 combines with J gene TRBJ2-3, with D tentatively TRBD2 (6 bases). Between the trimmed V and J ends, which lost 3 bases and 2 bases, there was a span of 12 bases. The CDR3 length is 15 residues. Germline V gives CDR1 SGHAT, CDR2 FQNNGV. CDR3 DNA: TGTGCCAGCAGCTTGGGACTGACGTACACAGATACGCAGTATTTT. This gives the protein CASSLGLTYTDTQYF.